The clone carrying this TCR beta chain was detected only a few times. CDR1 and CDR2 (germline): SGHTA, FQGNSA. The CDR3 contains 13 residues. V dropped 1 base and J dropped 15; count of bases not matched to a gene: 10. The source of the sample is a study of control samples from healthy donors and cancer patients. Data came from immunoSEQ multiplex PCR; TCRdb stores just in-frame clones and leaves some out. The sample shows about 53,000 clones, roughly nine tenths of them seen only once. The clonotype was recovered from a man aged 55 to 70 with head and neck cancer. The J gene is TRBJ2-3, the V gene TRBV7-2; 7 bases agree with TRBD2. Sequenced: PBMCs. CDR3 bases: TGTGCCAGCAGCTTAGAGATGTCTCGACTAGCCTATTTT. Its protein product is CASSLEMSRLAYF.